What follows is one T cell receptor (beta chain) and its context. This entry is derived from a study of blood T cell repertoires in COVID-19. This CDR3 has 13 residues. Trimming at V came to 6 bases and at J to 7 bases, leaving 7 bases not matched to a gene. The germline V gene encodes CDR1 SGHTA and CDR2 FQGNSA. Assay used: immunoSEQ multiplex PCR; TCRdb lists only in-frame clones, some missing. The sample holds 250,000 to 350,000 clones, roughly 89% seen once. Membership in each cohort depended on participant-reported clinical history. This sequence was found in a woman younger than 35 with acute COVID-19. The chain is built from TRBV7-2 and TRBJ2-5; 8 nucleotides line up with TRBD2. Sequenced: PBMCs or T cells enriched from blood (not recorded which). The CDR3 loop is CASSSGTSGTQYF. The CDR3, as DNA: TGTGCCAGCAGTTCCGGGACTAGTGGGACCCAGTACTTC.